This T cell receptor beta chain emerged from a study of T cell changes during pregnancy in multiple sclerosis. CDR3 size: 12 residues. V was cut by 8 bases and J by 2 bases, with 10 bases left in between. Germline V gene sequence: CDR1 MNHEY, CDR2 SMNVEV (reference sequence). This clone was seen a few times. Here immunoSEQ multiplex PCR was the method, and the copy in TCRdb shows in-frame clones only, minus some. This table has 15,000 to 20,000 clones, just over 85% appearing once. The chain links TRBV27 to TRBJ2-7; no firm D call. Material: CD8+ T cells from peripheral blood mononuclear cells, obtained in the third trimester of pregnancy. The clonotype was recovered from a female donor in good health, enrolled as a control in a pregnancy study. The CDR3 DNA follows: TGTGCCAGCGGCTCAGTTGCCTACGAGCAGTACTTC. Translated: CASGSVAYEQYF.